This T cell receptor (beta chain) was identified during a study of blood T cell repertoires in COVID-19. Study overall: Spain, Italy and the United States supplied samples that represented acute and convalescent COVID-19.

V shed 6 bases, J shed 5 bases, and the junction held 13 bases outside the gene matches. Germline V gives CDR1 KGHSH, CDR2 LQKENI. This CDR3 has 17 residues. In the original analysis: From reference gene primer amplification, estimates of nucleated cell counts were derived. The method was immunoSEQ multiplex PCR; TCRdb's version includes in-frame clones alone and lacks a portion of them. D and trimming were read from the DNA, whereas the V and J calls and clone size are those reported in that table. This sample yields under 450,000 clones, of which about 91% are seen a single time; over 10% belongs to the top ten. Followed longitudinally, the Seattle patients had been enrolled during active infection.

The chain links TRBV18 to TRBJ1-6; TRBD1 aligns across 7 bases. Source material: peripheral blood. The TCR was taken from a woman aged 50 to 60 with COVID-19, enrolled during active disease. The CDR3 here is CASSSRGTDFNNSPLHF. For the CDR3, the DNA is TGTGCCAGCTCCTCAAGGGGGACAGATTTCAATAATTCACCCCTCCACTTT.